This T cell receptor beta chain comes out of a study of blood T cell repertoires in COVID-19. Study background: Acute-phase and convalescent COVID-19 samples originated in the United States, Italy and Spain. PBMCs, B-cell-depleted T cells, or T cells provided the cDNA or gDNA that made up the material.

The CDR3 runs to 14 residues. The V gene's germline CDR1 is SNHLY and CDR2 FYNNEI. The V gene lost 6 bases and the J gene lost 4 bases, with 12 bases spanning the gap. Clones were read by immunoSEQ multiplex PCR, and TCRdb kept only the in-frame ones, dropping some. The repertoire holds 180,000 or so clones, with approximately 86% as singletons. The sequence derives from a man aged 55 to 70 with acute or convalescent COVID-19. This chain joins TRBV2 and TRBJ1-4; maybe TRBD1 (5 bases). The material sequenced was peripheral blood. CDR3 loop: CASRVQGFNEKLFF. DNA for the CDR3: TGTGCCAGCAGGGTTCAGGGATTTAATGAAAAACTGTTTTTT.